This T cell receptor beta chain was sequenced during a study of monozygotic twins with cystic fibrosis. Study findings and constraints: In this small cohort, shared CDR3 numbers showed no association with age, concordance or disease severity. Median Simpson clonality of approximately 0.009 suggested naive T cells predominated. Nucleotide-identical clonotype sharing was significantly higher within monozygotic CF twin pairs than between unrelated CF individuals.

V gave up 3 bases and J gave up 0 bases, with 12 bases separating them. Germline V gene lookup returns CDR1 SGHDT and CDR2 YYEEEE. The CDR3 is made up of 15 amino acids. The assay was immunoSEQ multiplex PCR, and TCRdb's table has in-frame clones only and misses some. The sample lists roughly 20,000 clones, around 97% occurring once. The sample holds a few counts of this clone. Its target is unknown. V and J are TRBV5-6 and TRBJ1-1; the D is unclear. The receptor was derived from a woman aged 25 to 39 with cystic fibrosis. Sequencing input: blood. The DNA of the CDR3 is TGTGCCAGCAGCTCCTACCCCGGGATGAACACTGAAGCTTTCTTT. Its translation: CASSSYPGMNTEAFF. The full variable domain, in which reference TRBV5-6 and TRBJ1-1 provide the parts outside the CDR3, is DAGVTQSPTHLIKTRGQQVTLRCSPKSGHDTVSWYQQALGQGPQFIFQYYEEEERQRGNFPDRFSGHQFPNYSSELNVNALLLGDSALYLCASSSYPGMNTEAFFGQGTRLTVV.